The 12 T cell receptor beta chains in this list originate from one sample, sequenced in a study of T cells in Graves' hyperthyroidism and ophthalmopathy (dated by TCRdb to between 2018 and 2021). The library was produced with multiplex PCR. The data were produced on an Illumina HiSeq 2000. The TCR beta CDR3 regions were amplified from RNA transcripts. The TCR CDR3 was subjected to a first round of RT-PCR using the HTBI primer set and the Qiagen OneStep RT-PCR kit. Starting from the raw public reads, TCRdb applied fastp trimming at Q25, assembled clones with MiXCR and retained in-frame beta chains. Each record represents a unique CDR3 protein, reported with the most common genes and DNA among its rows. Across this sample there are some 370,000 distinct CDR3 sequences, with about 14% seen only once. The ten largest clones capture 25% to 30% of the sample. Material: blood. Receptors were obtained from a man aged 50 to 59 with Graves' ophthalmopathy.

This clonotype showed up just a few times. In DNA form, the CDR3 reads TGTGCCAGCAGTTTATTCCACGGGGAGACCCAGTACTTC. It specifies CASSLFHGETQYF. V gene TRBV6-1 combines with J gene TRBJ2-5; D uncertain. The V end lost 5 bases, the J end lost 5 bases, and 12 bases lay between the germline ends. Germline values: CDR1 MNHNS, CDR2 SASEGT. The CDR3 consists of 13 residues.

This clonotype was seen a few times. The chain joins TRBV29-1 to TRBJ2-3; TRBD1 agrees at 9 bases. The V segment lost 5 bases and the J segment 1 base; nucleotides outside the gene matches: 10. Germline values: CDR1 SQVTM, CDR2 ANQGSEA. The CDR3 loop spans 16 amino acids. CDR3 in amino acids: CSVNGMGQGRTDTQYF. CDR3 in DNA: TGCAGCGTTAATGGTATGGGACAGGGACGCACAGATACGCAGTATTTT.

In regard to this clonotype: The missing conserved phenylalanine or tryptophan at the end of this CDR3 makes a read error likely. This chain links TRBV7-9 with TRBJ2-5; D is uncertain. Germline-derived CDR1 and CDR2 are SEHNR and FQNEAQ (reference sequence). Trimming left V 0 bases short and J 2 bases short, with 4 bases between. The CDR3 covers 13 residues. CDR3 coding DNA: TGTGCCAGCAGCTTAGCCTATCAAGAGACCCAGTACCTC. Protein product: CASSLAYQETQYL.

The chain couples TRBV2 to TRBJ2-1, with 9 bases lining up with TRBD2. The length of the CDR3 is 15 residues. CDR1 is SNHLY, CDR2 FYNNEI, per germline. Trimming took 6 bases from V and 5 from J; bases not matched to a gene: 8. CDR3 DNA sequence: TGTGCCAGCAGGGACGCCGCGGGAGGGGACAATGAGCAGTTCTTC. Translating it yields CASRDAAGGDNEQFF.

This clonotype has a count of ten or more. CDR3 bases: TGTGCCAGTAGTATCTTCGAGACAGGGGAAGGCGGCTACACCTTC. Amino acids: CASSIFETGEGGYTF. This sequence joins TRBV19 and TRBJ1-2; the match to TRBD1 covers 8 bases. Germline trimming cut 3 bases from V and 8 bases from J; bases unmatched to any gene: 11. Germline V gene sequence: CDR1 LNHDA, CDR2 SQIVND (reference sequence). The CDR3 sequence is 15 residues long.

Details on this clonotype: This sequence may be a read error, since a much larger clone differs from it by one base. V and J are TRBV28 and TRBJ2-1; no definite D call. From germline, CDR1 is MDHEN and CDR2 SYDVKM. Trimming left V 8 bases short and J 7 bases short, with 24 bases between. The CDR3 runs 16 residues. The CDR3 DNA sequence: TGTGCCAGCGGGCGAGGCGAGACGATAGACAAAAATGAGCAGTTCTTC. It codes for CASGRGETIDKNEQFF.

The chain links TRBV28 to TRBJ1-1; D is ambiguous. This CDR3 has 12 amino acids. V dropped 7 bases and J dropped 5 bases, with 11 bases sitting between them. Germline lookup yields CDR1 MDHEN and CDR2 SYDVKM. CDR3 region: CASNVGLTEAFF. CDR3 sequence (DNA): TGTGCCAGCAACGTAGGGCTTACTGAAGCTTTCTTT.

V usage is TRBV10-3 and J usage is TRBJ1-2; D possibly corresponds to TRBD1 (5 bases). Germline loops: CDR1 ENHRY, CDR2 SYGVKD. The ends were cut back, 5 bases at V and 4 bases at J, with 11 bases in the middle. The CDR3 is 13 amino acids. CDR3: CAISSDRIYGYTF. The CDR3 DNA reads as TGTGCCATCAGTTCAGACAGAATCTATGGCTACACCTTC.

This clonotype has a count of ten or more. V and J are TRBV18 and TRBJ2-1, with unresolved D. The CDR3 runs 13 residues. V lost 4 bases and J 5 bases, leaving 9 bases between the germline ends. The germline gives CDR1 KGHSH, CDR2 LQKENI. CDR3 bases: TGTGCCAGCTCACGGGGTGGGGACAATGAGCAGTTCTTC. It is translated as CASSRGGDNEQFF. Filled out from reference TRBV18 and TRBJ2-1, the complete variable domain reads NAGVMQNPRHLVRRRGQEARLRCSPMKGHSHVYWYRQLPEEGLKFMVYLQKENIIDESGMPKERFSAEFPKEGPSILRIQQVVRGDSAAYFCASSRGGDNEQFFGPGTRLTVL.

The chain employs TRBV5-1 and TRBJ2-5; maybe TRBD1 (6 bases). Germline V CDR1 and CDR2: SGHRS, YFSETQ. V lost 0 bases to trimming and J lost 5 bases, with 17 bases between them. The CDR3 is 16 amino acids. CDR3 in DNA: TGCGCCAGCAGCTTGGGGACAGACACCAGTGGGGAGACCCAGTACTTC. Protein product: CASSLGTDTSGETQYF.

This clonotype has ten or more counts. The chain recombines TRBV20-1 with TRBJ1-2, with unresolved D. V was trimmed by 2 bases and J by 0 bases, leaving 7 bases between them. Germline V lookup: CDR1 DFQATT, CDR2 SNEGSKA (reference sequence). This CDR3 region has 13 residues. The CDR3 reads CSARPSPNYGYTF. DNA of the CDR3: TGCAGTGCTAGACCCAGCCCTAACTATGGCTACACCTTC.

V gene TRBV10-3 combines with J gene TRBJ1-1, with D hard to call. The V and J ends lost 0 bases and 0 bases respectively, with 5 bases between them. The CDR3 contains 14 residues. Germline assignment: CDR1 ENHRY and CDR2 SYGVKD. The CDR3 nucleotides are TGTGCCATCAGTGAGTCGAAACTGAACACTGAAGCTTTCTTT. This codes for CAISESKLNTEAFF.